The 19 T cell receptor beta chains below come from one sample, sequenced in a study of regulatory T cells in long-lasting Graves disease. Arm-PCR with iRepertoire HTBI primers amplified the CDR3 regions for these TCR beta libraries. One entry per CDR3 protein results from TCRdb running MiXCR on the multiplex PCR reads. The sample yields about 470,000 distinct CDR3 sequences, around 21% seen once. The time point is: persistent/refractory GD, antithyroid drugs over 5 years with positive TRAb. RNA extracted from PBMCs served as the sequencing template. The sequenced sample was peripheral blood mononuclear cells (PBMCs), obtained when the disease was refractory, from a patient treated with antithyroid drugs. These receptors originate from a female donor with Graves disease.

This clonotype showed up many times. The chain employs TRBV2 and TRBJ1-2; D gene uncertain. CDR3 length equals 12 residues. Germline CDR1 and CDR2: SNHLY and FYNNEI. Trimming left V 9 bases short and J 4 bases short, with 12 bases between. CDR3: CARSMYGYGYTF. Here the CDR3 DNA reads TGTGCCAGGAGTATGTACGGCTATGGCTACACCTTC.

V usage is TRBV24-1 and J usage is TRBJ1-5; 8 bases align to TRBD1. CDR3 length equals 20 residues. V shed 4 bases, J shed 2 bases, and the junction held 18 bases outside the gene matches. The germline V gene has CDR1 KGHDR and CDR2 SFDVKD. The CDR3 coding sequence is TGTGCCACCAGTGACGCATCCTCGTTGAAAACGGACAGGGGCAATCAGCCCCAGCATTTT. Protein product: CATSDASSLKTDRGNQPQHF.

V and J are TRBV7-9 and TRBJ1-1; TRBD1 aligns across 7 bases. Losses at the gene ends were 5 bases for V and 3 bases for J; bases not matched to a gene: 12. The germline gives CDR1 SEHNR, CDR2 FQNEAQ (reference sequence). The CDR3 spans 16 residues. For the CDR3, the DNA is TGTGCCAGCAGCACCGCCTGGGGCAGGGGGGACACTGAAGCTTTCTTT. Encoded protein: CASSTAWGRGDTEAFF.

This clonotype was seen repeatedly, ten times or more. J is TRBJ2-2 and V is TRBV6-1; D is uncertain. Germline lookup yields CDR1 MNHNS and CDR2 SASEGT. Trimming took 10 bases from V and 6 from J, leaving 9 bases between them. The CDR3 totals 11 residues. The CDR3: CATTRAGELFF. CDR3 DNA: TGTGCCACCACAAGGGCCGGGGAGCTGTTTTTT.

The rearrangement joins TRBV28 to TRBJ2-7; D ambiguous. Trimming pared 3 bases from V and 4 bases from J, leaving 16 bases between. The CDR3 extends over 15 amino acids. Germline CDR1 reads MDHEN; CDR2 reads SYDVKM. The CDR3 is CASSFYKGRVYEQYF. DNA for the CDR3: TGTGCCAGCAGTTTCTATAAGGGTAGAGTGTACGAGCAGTACTTC.

In its sample, this clonotype was seen many times. CDR3 in amino acids: CSARIGGVGTQYF. CDR3 nucleotide sequence: TGCAGTGCTAGAATCGGGGGCGTTGGGACCCAGTACTTC. The gene calls are TRBV20-1 and TRBJ2-5, with D possibly being TRBD1 or TRBD2 (6 bases each). The length of the CDR3 is 13 residues. V lost 2 bases to trimming and J lost 7 bases, with 14 bases between them. The V gene's germline CDR1 is DFQATT and CDR2 SNEGSKA (reference sequence).

This clonotype was seen repeatedly, ten times or more. V gene TRBV9 combines with J gene TRBJ1-5; D unclear. V lost 2 bases, J lost 4 bases, and 16 bases lay in between. This CDR3 is built from 16 residues. Germline V lookup: CDR1 SGDLS, CDR2 YYNGEE. The CDR3 sequence: CASSVDPGDGNQPQHF. CDR3 sequence (DNA): TGTGCCAGCAGCGTCGACCCTGGAGACGGGAATCAGCCCCAGCATTTT.

The rearrangement links TRBV9 to TRBJ2-5, with D hard to call. There are 13 residues in the CDR3. V lost 3 bases and J 2 bases, leaving 8 bases between the germline ends. Germline CDR1 SGDLS, CDR2 YYNGEE. The chain's CDR3 is CASSGSEQETQYF. The CDR3 DNA sequence: TGTGCCAGCAGCGGGTCCGAACAAGAGACCCAGTACTTC.

This clonotype was seen at least ten times. J is TRBJ2-5 and V is TRBV28; the match to TRBD2 covers 7 bases. The CDR3 contains 15 residues. Looked up from germline, CDR1 is MDHEN and CDR2 is SYDVKM. The J segment lost 5 bases and the V segment lost 3 bases, leaving 9 bases of the junction unmatched. The CDR3 region is CASSFPAGVGETQYF. CDR3 bases: TGTGCCAGCAGTTTTCCGGCGGGAGTGGGTGAGACCCAGTACTTC.

The rearrangement joins TRBV7-9 to TRBJ2-7, with 10 bases matching TRBD2. Per germline, CDR1 SEHNR and CDR2 FQNEAQ (reference sequence). CDR3 length: 16 residues. The J segment lost 1 base and the V segment lost 4 bases, leaving 7 bases of the junction unmatched. CDR3 in DNA: TGTGCCAGCAGCTCATGGAGGACTAGCGGATCCTACGAGCAGTACTTC. This translates into CASSSWRTSGSYEQYF.

Regarding this clonotype: This may be a read error, as it is one base from a much larger clone. The CDR3 nucleotides read TGTGCCAGCAGTCTTCCGTCGGGGCCCAATCAGCCCCAGCATTTT. This encodes CASSLPSGPNQPQHF. V usage is TRBV28 and J usage is TRBJ1-5; tentative D call: TRBD1 (5 bases). Between the trimmed V and J ends, which lost 5 bases and 3 bases, there was a span of 14 bases. Per germline, CDR1 MDHEN and CDR2 SYDVKM. The CDR3 is 15 residues long.

This clonotype was seen repeatedly, ten times or more. The V gene is TRBV11-2, the J gene TRBJ2-5, with D hard to call. The CDR3 contains 14 residues. The germline gives CDR1 SGHAT, CDR2 FQNNGV. V was clipped by 1 base and J by 4 bases, with 10 bases between them. The CDR3 nucleotides are TGTGCCAGCAGCTTAGCATCGCCGGTAGAGACCCAGTACTTC. As protein: CASSLASPVETQYF.

In its sample, this clonotype was seen a few times. This chain joins TRBV6-5 and TRBJ1-3, with 11 bases that match TRBD1. The CDR3 length is 17 residues. Germline lookup yields CDR1 MNHEY and CDR2 SVGAGI. The trim removed 4 bases at V and 0 bases at J, leaving 5 bases unmatched. The CDR3 sequence: CASSSWTGGLSGNTIYF. The CDR3 DNA reads TGTGCCAGCAGTTCTTGGACAGGGGGCCTCTCTGGAAACACCATATATTTT.

This chain joins TRBV14 and TRBJ2-5; 8 nucleotides agree with TRBD1. Germline CDR1 is SGHDN and CDR2 is FVKESK. The CDR3 is made up of 14 amino acids. The V gene end was trimmed by 4 bases and the J gene end by 5 bases; junction bases not matched to a gene: 6. As DNA, the CDR3 is TGTGCCAGCAGCCCGCCGGACAGGGTGGAGACCCAGTACTTC. Protein: CASSPPDRVETQYF.

The chain links TRBV27 to TRBJ1-5; 7 positions agree with TRBD1. This CDR3 region has 15 residues. The trim removed 4 bases at V and 5 bases at J, leaving 8 bases unmatched. Germline values: CDR1 MNHEY, CDR2 SMNVEV (reference sequence). This chain's CDR3 is CASSSIYRGHQPQHF. In DNA, the CDR3 is TGTGCCAGCAGTTCAATCTACAGGGGCCATCAGCCCCAGCATTTT.

In this sample, this clonotype turned up many times. The chain has TRBV7-8 and TRBJ1-1; perhaps TRBD1 as D (5 bases). The CDR3 has 13 amino acids. Germline V lookup: CDR1 SGHVS, CDR2 FQNEAQ. V was pared by 6 bases and J by 11 bases, with 19 bases between. In DNA, the CDR3 is TGTGCCAGCAGATCGGGGGGAGGGGATTTGGCTTTCTTT. Amino acid sequence: CASRSGGGDLAFF. The full variable domain, in which reference TRBV7-8 and TRBJ1-1 provide the parts outside the CDR3, is GAGVSQSPRYKVAKRGQDVALRCDPISGHVSLFWYQQALGQGPEFLTYFQNEAQLDKSGLPSDRFFAERPEGSVSTLKIQRTQQEDSAVYLCASRSGGGDLAFFGQGTRLTVV.

This clonotype was seen a handful of times. J is TRBJ2-5 and V is TRBV4-1; 7 nucleotides line up with TRBD1. Germline lookup yields CDR1 MGHRA and CDR2 YSYEKL. CDR3 size: 16 residues. Unmatched junction bases numbered 11, after V lost 3 bases and J lost 4 bases. CDR3 sequence (DNA): TGCGCCAGCAGCCACTCAATTACAGGGGCGGTAGAGACCCAGTACTTC. Protein: CASSHSITGAVETQYF.

This clonotype was seen at least ten times. The rearrangement uses TRBV27 and TRBJ1-1; 7 nucleotides agree with TRBD1. The CDR3 totals 12 residues. Germline lookup yields CDR1 MNHEY and CDR2 SMNVEV (reference sequence). The trim removed 2 bases at V and 6 bases at J, leaving 0 bases unmatched. The CDR3 reads CASSLTGAEAFF. As DNA, the CDR3 is TGTGCCAGCAGTTTAACAGGGGCTGAAGCTTTCTTT.

A note on this clonotype: A much more abundant neighbour one base away suggests this may be a read error. The final CDR3 position lacks the conserved phenylalanine or tryptophan, pointing to a likely read error. This rearrangement joins TRBV24-1 to TRBJ2-7; possible D gene TRBD1, 5 bases. This CDR3 region has 15 residues. Germline lookup yields CDR1 KGHDR and CDR2 SFDVKD. The V and J ends lost 2 bases and 3 bases respectively, with 13 bases between them. The CDR3 sequence: CATSDSAQGGYEQYL. As DNA, the CDR3 is TGTGCCACCAGTGATTCAGCGCAGGGTGGCTACGAGCAGTACCTC.